These 20 T cell receptor beta chains were all obtained from the same sample, sequenced in a study of control samples from healthy donors and cancer patients. Assay used: immunoSEQ multiplex PCR; TCRdb lists only in-frame clones, some missing. Of more than 60,000 clones listed, about 89% are singletons. Sequencing was carried out using PBMCs. Receptors originate from a woman between 50 and 59 years old with colorectal cancer.

The CDR3 reads CSVRGPDGYTF. CDR3 nucleotide sequence: TGCAGCGTTCGGGGGCCGGATGGCTACACCTTC. The chain links TRBV29-1 to TRBJ1-2; D perhaps matches TRBD1 (6 bases). Per the germline V gene, CDR1 is SQVTM and CDR2 is ANQGSEA. Deletions cut 5 bases from V and 6 bases from J, with 10 bases between. CDR3 size: 11 residues.

The rearrangement uses TRBV29-1 and TRBJ1-2; no definite D call. The CDR3 covers 15 residues. Trimming stripped 1 base from V and 3 bases from J, with 15 bases between. Germline-derived CDR1 and CDR2 are SQVTM and ANQGSEA. The CDR3 bases are TGCAGCGTTGAAGCTAGCAAGGAGAACTACTATGGCTACACCTTC. The encoded protein is CSVEASKENYYGYTF.

The chain uses TRBV3-1 (or the pseudogene TRBV3-2) and TRBJ2-5; D may be TRBD2 (6 bases). V lost 4 bases and J lost 0, with 9 bases in between. This CDR3 spans 14 amino acids. Germline CDR1 and CDR2: LGHDT and YNNKEL (reference sequence). CDR3 loop: CASSLRTNQETQYF. In DNA form, the CDR3 reads TGTGCCAGCAGCCTTAGGACTAACCAAGAGACCCAGTACTTC.

The gene calls are TRBV3-1 (or the pseudogene TRBV3-2) and TRBJ2-1; D is uncertain. Germline loops: CDR1 LGHDT, CDR2 YNNKEL (reference sequence). The CDR3 extends over 17 amino acids. V lost 5 bases and J lost 0, with 17 bases in between. The CDR3 nucleotides are TGTGCCAGCAGCTCCCGGTGGCAGGCGAGCTCCTACAATGAGCAGTTCTTC. This sequence encodes CASSSRWQASSYNEQFF.

The DNA of the CDR3 is TGTGCCATCAGTGAGTCCCCGGGACAGGGGAGCACTGAAGCTTTCTTT. Translation: CAISESPGQGSTEAFF. The chain carries TRBV10-3 and TRBJ1-1; 10 bases map to TRBD1. This CDR3 spans 16 amino acids. CDR1 is ENHRY, CDR2 SYGVKD, per germline. V lost 0 bases and J lost 4; bases outside the gene matches: 5.

The chain uses TRBV4-1 and TRBJ1-1; no clear D. The CDR3 has 18 residues. Germline V gene sequence: CDR1 MGHRA, CDR2 YSYEKL. Trimming removed 0 bases from V and 3 bases from J, with 20 bases in between. CDR3 nucleotide sequence: TGCGCCAGCAGCCAAGATCCCCGTGGCCTCCAGGCCTACACTGAAGCTTTCTTT. Translating it yields CASSQDPRGLQAYTEAFF.

This chain links TRBV29-1 with TRBJ1-3, with 9 positions matching TRBD1. Germline V gene sequence: CDR1 SQVTM, CDR2 ANQGSEA. The CDR3 runs 14 residues. J was trimmed by 0 bases and V by 4 bases; bases with no gene match: 1. This CDR3 reads CSVGQGGSGNTIYF. The CDR3 DNA reads TGCAGCGTTGGACAGGGGGGCTCTGGAAACACCATATATTTT.

This clone was recorded once. The chain is built from TRBV4-3 and TRBJ2-2; D remains unclear. The length of the CDR3 is 14 residues. CDR1 and CDR2 from the germline V gene are LGHNA and YSLEER. The V end was cut by 1 base, the J end by 6 bases, with 9 bases between. DNA for the CDR3: TGCGCCAGCAGCCAAGCGAGGATGTCCGGGGAGCTGTTTTTT. Its protein is CASSQARMSGELFF.

The rearrangement links TRBV2 to TRBJ2-7, with D maybe TRBD1 (6 bases). CDR1 and CDR2 from the germline V gene are SNHLY and FYNNEI. V was shortened by 5 bases and J by 5 bases, with 10 bases between the two germline ends. CDR3 length equals 12 residues. CDR3 sequence reads: CASSPSGDEQYV. In DNA form, the CDR3 reads TGTGCCAGCAGTCCTTCAGGGGACGAGCAGTACGTC.

V usage is TRBV4-3 and J usage is TRBJ1-1, with D hard to call. Germline loops: CDR1 LGHNA, CDR2 YSLEER. CDR3 length: 13 amino acids. Trimming removed 4 bases from V and 6 bases from J, with 12 bases in between. The CDR3 protein is CASSLKRGAEAFF. The CDR3 DNA follows: TGCGCCAGCAGCCTTAAACGGGGAGCTGAAGCTTTCTTT.

The chain employs TRBV9 and TRBJ1-3; maybe TRBD1 (5 bases). CDR1 SGDLS and CDR2 YYNGEE come from the germline V gene. V was trimmed by 7 bases and J by 0 bases, leaving 14 bases between them. The CDR3 length is 15 residues. The CDR3 protein is CASAGDGGSGNTIYF. The CDR3 DNA is TGTGCCAGCGCCGGGGACGGGGGCTCTGGAAACACCATATATTTT.

The chain employs TRBV7-2 and TRBJ1-2; D unclear. This CDR3 has 14 residues. Germline CDR1 is SGHTA and CDR2 is FQGNSA. Trimming cost V 1 base and J 4 bases, with 10 bases left between them. The CDR3 here is CASSLEADLYGYTF. As DNA, the CDR3 is TGTGCCAGCAGCTTAGAGGCGGACCTCTATGGCTACACCTTC.

V usage is TRBV24-1 and J usage is TRBJ1-2; D not resolved. Germline V gene lookup returns CDR1 KGHDR and CDR2 SFDVKD. V shed 4 bases and J shed 2 bases, with 13 bases lying between them. This CDR3 contains 15 residues. CDR3 bases: TGTGCCACCAGTGACCCCTCGTCCGGCAACTATGGCTACACCTTC. The encoded protein is CATSDPSSGNYGYTF.

V usage is TRBV27 and J usage is TRBJ1-2, with a possible D match to TRBD1 (6 bases). The germline V and J ends were trimmed by 5 bases and 4 bases, with 14 bases remaining between them. Germline V gene lookup returns CDR1 MNHEY and CDR2 SMNVEV (reference sequence). The length of the CDR3 is 14 residues. CDR3 in DNA: TGTGCCAGCAGTCCAAGACAGGCTCCCTATGGCTACACCTTC. Its protein product is CASSPRQAPYGYTF.

The chain combines TRBV7-2 with TRBJ1-3; D uncertain. CDR1 is SGHTA and CDR2 is FQGNSA in the germline V gene. V dropped 1 base and J dropped 0 bases, with 7 bases sitting between them. The CDR3 runs to 15 residues. In nucleotides, the CDR3 is TGTGCCAGCAGCTTAGGGGCGAGCTCTGGAAACACCATATATTTT. Amino acid sequence: CASSLGASSGNTIYF.

The chain carries TRBV4-3 and TRBJ1-1; D is uncertain. V was cut by 1 base and J by 3 bases, with 9 bases left in between. The CDR3 consists of 14 residues. Per the germline V gene, CDR1 is LGHNA and CDR2 is YSLEER. The CDR3 protein is CASSQVRMDTEAFF. The CDR3 DNA sequence: TGCGCCAGCAGCCAAGTCCGCATGGACACTGAAGCTTTCTTT.

The chain is built from TRBV6-2 or TRBV6-3 and TRBJ1-2; D gene ambiguous. Germline CDR1 MNHEY, CDR2 SVGEGT. Trimming pared 2 bases from V and 1 base from J, leaving 8 bases between. This CDR3 is 14 amino acids long. DNA of the CDR3: TGTGCCAGCAGTTACCAAGGGATTAACTATGGCTACACCTTC. Encoded protein: CASSYQGINYGYTF.

The gene calls are TRBV7-2 and TRBJ1-1; 8 positions match TRBD1. CDR3 length: 14 residues. V gave up 4 bases and J gave up 4 bases; unmatched junction bases: 5. The germline CDR1 and CDR2 sequences are SGHTA and FQGNSA. CDR3 DNA: TGTGCCAGCAGCTCTCAGGGGGCAGTCACTGAAGCTTTCTTT. Protein product: CASSSQGAVTEAFF.

The chain recombines TRBV6-1 with TRBJ1-1; TRBD1 is a possible D gene (5 bases). V gave up 2 bases and J gave up 5 bases, with 9 bases separating them. There are 13 residues in the CDR3. Germline CDR1 and CDR2: MNHNS and SASEGT. CDR3 in DNA: TGTGCCAGCAGTGAATGGGGGGAAACTGAAGCTTTCTTT. This sequence encodes CASSEWGETEAFF.

The chain is built from TRBV2 and TRBJ2-2; possible D gene TRBD2, 6 bases. V lost 4 bases, J lost 6 bases, and 15 bases lay in between. This CDR3 is 15 amino acids long. Germline CDR1 SNHLY, CDR2 FYNNEI. The CDR3 spells CASSAEGGVSGELFF. The CDR3 region has the DNA TGTGCCAGCAGTGCGGAGGGCGGCGTGTCCGGGGAGCTGTTTTTT.